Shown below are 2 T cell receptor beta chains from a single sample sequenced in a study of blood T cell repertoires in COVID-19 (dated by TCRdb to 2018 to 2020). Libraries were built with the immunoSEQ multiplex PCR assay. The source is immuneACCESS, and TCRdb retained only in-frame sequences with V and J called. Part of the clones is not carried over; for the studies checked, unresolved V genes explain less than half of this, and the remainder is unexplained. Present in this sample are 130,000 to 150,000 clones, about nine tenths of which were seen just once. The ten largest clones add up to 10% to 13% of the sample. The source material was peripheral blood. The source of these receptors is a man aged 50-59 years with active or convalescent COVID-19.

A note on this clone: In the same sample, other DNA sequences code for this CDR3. CDR3 DNA: TGTGCCAGCAGCGTGGACAGGGCTAGATACACCGGGGAGCTGTTTTTT. Residues: CASSVDRARYTGELFF. The chain carries TRBV5-6 and TRBJ2-2, with 8 bases that match TRBD1. The CDR3 totals 16 residues. CDR1 SGHDT and CDR2 YYEEEE come from the germline V gene. Losses at the gene ends were 4 bases for V and 3 bases for J; bases not matched to a gene: 8.

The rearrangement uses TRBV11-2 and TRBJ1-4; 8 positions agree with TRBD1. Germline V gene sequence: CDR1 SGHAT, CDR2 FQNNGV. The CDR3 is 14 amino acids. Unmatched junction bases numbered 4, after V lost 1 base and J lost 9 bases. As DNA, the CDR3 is TGTGCCAGCAGCTTAGCAGGGGGCGCGAAAAAACTGTTTTTT. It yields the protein CASSLAGGAKKLFF.